Presented here are 6 T cell receptor beta chains from one specimen sequenced in a study. From the 5' RACE reads, TCRdb called clonotypes with MiXCR, one entry per CDR3 protein. The sample holds over 5,000 distinct CDR3 sequences, 30% to 40% seen once. Sequencing used naive CD4+ T cells sorted from a lymph node. Subset indicated: naive CD4+ T cells, CD4+CD45RA+CD25-. These TCRs come from a female donor with breast cancer.

By frequency in the sample, this clonotype is medium-sized (0.01 to 0.1%). The V and J genes are TRBV6-2 or TRBV6-3 and TRBJ1-1, with a possible D match to TRBD1 (5 bases). CDR3 length equals 16 residues. V lost 2 bases and J lost 0, with 13 bases in between. Per the germline V gene, CDR1 is MNHEY and CDR2 is SVGEGT. The CDR3 DNA follows: TGTGCCAGCAGTTACCTCCCTGGGACGGTGAACACTGAAGCTTTCTTT. It specifies CASSYLPGTVNTEAFF.

Judged by abundance, this clonotype is medium-sized. The gene calls are TRBV4-1 and TRBJ1-3; 10 bases map to TRBD1. The CDR3 runs to 16 residues. Trimming at V came to 3 bases and at J to 5 bases, leaving 7 bases not matched to a gene. Germline V gene data show CDR1 as MGHRA and CDR2 as YSYEKL. CDR3 sequence reads: CASSQAGTGVRNTIYF. The CDR3 nucleotides are TGCGCCAGCAGCCAGGCCGGGACAGGGGTGAGAAACACCATATATTTT.

Comments on this clonotype: Given a much more abundant clone one base away, this may be a read error. Without the conserved terminal phenylalanine or tryptophan, this CDR3 likely stems from a read error. The chain couples TRBV6-5 to TRBJ2-6; maybe TRBD2 (6 bases). This CDR3 region has 15 residues. V was shortened by 3 bases and J by 3 bases, with 9 bases between the two germline ends. From germline, CDR1 is MNHEY and CDR2 SVGAGI. CDR3 nucleotides: TGTGCCAGCAGTTATTTGGGGGGTGGGGCCAACGTCCTGACTCTC. It encodes CASSYLGGGANVLTL.

This clonotype was recorded a few times. V gene TRBV20-1 combines with J gene TRBJ2-7, with 8 bases identical to TRBD1. The CDR3 is 11 residues long. Germline lookup yields CDR1 DFQATT and CDR2 SNEGSKA (reference sequence). With 6 bases clipped from V and 4 bases from J, the junction kept 2 bases outside the gene matches. The DNA for the CDR3 is TGCAGTGCAAGACAGGGGTACGAGCAGTACTTC. Amino acids: CSARQGYEQYF.

This rearrangement joins TRBV19 to TRBJ2-7, with D perhaps TRBD2 (5 bases). Germline values: CDR1 LNHDA, CDR2 SQIVND (reference sequence). CDR3 length: 15 residues. The V and J ends lost 4 bases and 0 bases respectively, with 13 bases between them. The CDR3 bases are TGTGCCAGTAGTACCTCCCCCGGGAACTCCTACGAGCAGTACTTC. It yields the protein CASSTSPGNSYEQYF.

This clonotype is medium-sized. The rearrangement joins TRBV6-6 to TRBJ1-3; D gene unclear. Trimming pared 0 bases from V and 0 bases from J, leaving 9 bases between. The CDR3 consists of 16 residues. Looked up from germline, CDR1 is MNHNY and CDR2 is SVGAGI (reference sequence). The CDR3 bases are TGTGCCAGCAGTTACTCAGCACCGAGCTCTGGAAACACCATATATTTT. Translating gives CASSYSAPSSGNTIYF.